The clone carrying this T cell receptor (beta chain) was detected many times. Its antigen is unidentified. Co-extracted RNA and DNA came from around 18-30 mg of unsorted bulk tissue. Primary liver carcinomas in the patients were surgically resected. The trim removed 0 bases at V and 2 bases at J, leaving 6 bases unmatched. The CDR3 runs 17 residues. CDR1 SGHRS and CDR2 YFSETQ come from the germline V gene. Using a constant-region primer together with ProtoScript II reverse transcriptase, TCR beta cDNA was made from roughly 520 ng of total RNA. What produced the TCR beta libraries was three nested multiplex PCR rounds using slightly modified ARM-PCR. With TRBV1-TRBV30 forward primers and a C-beta reverse primer, the first two PCR rounds were run for roughly 10 cycles each. A single record per CDR3 protein comes from TCRdb applying MiXCR to the multiplex PCR reads. The sample lists 95,000 to 100,000 distinct CDR3 sequences, under 70% occurring once.

This sample is part of a study of tumor-infiltrating lymphocytes in primary liver carcinoma. Whole-study results and caveats: Merely some 8-25% of top clones spanned all five tumor regions.

The chain uses TRBV5-1 and TRBJ2-3; 10 positions agree with TRBD1. The sequencing input was liver tumor tissue from sampling region 2. The subset was: tumor region T2, inferior pole. The TCR was taken from a woman aged 55 to 70 with primary liver carcinoma and hepatitis B virus infection. CDR3 in amino acids: CASSLGAGTGDTDTQYF. The CDR3 DNA is TGCGCCAGCAGCTTGGGGGCCGGGACAGGGGACACAGATACGCAGTATTTT. The entire variable domain, with the rest obtained from reference TRBV5-1 and TRBJ2-3, is as follows: KAGVTQTPRYLIKTRGQQVTLSCSPISGHRSVSWYQQTPGQGLQFLFEYFSETQRNKGNFPGRFSGRQFSNSRSEMNVSTLELGDSALYLCASSLGAGTGDTDTQYFGPGTRLTVL.